This T cell receptor (beta chain) was captured in a study of blood T cells in healthy people across ages. Worth noting for this clonotype: What it binds is unknown.

Investigators took about 9.2 milliliters of peripheral blood from every donor. Trimming removed 5 bases from V and 0 bases from J; junction bases left unmatched: 9. The CDR3 runs 18 residues. Germline loops: CDR1 ENHRY, CDR2 SYGVKD. Notes on the study in general: More naive CD4+ cells and higher diversity were found in long-lived than in aged donors.

With a J-beta primer mix and a sample-barcoded 5' primer, a second PCR ran 7 to 11 cycles. Each of the cDNA molecules was tagged by a template-switch adaptor with 12 random nucleotides. TCRdb itself ran the 5' RACE reads through MiXCR, one entry per CDR3 protein. The data contain 1.2 million to 1.5 million distinct CDR3 sequences, approximately 60% of them seen just once; the ten biggest clones take up 6.5% to 8%. V and J are TRBV10-3 and TRBJ2-3; 12 bases fit TRBD2. The clonotype originates from a young man in good health. The sequencing sample was made of blood. CDR3 sequence reads: CAISKPRLAGESTDTQYF. The CDR3 coding sequence is TGTGCCATCAGTAAGCCCCGACTAGCGGGAGAGAGCACAGATACGCAGTATTTT.